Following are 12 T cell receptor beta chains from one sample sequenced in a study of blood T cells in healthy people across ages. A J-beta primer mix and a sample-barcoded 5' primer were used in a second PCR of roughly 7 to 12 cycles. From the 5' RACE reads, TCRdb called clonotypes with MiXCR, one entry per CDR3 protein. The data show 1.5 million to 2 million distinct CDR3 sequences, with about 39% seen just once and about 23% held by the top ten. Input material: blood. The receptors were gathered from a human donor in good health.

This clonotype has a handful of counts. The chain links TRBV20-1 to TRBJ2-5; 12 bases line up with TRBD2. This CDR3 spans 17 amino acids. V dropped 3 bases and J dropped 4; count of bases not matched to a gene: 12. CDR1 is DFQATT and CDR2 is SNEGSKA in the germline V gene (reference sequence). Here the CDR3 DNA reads TGCAGTGCTAGGGCTAGCGGGAGGGTGTACGGTGCAGAGACCCAGTACTTC. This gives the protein CSARASGRVYGAETQYF.

The CDR3 DNA reads TGTGCCATGGGGGGAGGGCCTAACTACGAGCAGTACTTC. Translation: CAMGGGPNYEQYF. J is TRBJ2-7 and V is TRBV10-3; TRBD2 matches at 7 bases. Trimming at V came to 9 bases and at J to 3 bases, leaving 8 bases not matched to a gene. Germline values: CDR1 ENHRY, CDR2 SYGVKD. The CDR3 covers 13 residues.

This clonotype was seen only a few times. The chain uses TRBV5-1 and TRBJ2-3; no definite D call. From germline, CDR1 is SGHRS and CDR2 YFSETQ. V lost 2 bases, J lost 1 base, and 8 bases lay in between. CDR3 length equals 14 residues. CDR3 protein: CASSFIPGTDTQYF. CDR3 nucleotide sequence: TGCGCCAGCAGCTTTATTCCAGGCACAGATACGCAGTATTTT.

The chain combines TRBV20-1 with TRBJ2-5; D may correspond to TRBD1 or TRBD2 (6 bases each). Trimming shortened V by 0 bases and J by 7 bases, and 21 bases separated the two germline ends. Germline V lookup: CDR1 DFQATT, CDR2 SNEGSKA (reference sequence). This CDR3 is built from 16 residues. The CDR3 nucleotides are TGCAGTGCTAGAGAATTCCGGGGGCTAGCGAGTGGGACCCAGTACTTC. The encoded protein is CSAREFRGLASGTQYF.

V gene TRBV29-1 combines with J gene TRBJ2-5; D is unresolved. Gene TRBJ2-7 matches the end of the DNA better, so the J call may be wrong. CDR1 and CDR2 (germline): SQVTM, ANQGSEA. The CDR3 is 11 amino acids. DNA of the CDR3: TGCAACGTCAGACTTTTCGACGAGCAGTACTTC. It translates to CNVRLFDEQYF.

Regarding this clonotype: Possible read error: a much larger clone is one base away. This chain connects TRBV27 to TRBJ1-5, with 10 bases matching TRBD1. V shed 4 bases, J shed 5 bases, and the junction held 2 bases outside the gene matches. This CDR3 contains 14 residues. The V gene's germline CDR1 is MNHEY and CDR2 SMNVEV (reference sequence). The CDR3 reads CASSWTGGYQPQHF. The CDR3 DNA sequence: TGTGCCAGCAGTTGGACAGGGGGGTATCAGCCCCAGCATTTT.

Written as DNA, the CDR3 is TGCAGTGCTTCCAGGATTCTCACTGAAGCTTTCTTT. Protein product: CSASRILTEAFF. V usage is TRBV20-1 and J usage is TRBJ1-1; no clear D gene. Germline CDR1 is DFQATT and CDR2 is SNEGSKA (reference sequence). V was cut by 5 bases and J by 4 bases, with 11 bases left in between. This CDR3 region has 12 residues.

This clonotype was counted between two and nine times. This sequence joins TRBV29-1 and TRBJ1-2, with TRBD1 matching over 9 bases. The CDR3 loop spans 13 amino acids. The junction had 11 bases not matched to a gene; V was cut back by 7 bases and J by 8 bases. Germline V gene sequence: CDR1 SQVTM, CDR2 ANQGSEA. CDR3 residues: CSDASGTGSGYTF. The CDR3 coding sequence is TGCAGCGACGCGTCCGGGACAGGGAGCGGCTACACCTTC.

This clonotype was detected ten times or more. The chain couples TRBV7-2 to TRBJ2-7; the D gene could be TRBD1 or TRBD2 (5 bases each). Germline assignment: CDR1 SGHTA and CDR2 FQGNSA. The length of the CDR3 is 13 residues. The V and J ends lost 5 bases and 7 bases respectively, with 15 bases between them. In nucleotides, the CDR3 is TGTGCCAGCAGCCGGGACGGCGTGAAGGAGCAGTACTTC. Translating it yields CASSRDGVKEQYF.

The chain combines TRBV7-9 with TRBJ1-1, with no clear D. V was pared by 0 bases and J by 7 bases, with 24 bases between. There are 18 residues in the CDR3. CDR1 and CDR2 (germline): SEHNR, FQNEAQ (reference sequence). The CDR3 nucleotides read TGTGCCAGCAGCTTAGCCTTGGGCCATTACGATTCGGGTGGTGAAGCTTTCTTT. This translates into CASSLALGHYDSGGEAFF.

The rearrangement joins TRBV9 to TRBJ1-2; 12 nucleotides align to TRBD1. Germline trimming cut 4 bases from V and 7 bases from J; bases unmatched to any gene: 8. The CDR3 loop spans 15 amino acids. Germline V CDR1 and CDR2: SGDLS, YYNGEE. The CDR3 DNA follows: TGTGCCAGCAGCACCGCCGGGACAGGGGGCTTTGGCTACACCTTC. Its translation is CASSTAGTGGFGYTF.

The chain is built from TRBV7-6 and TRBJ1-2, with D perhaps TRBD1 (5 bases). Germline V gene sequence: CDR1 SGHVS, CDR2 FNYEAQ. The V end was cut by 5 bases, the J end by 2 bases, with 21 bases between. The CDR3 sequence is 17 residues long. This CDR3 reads CASSQGTGPSLNYGYTF. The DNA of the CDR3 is TGTGCCAGCAGCCAAGGAACAGGACCCTCCCTCAACTATGGCTACACCTTC.